The rows below give T cell receptor beta chains drawn from one sample of a study of blood T cell repertoires in COVID-19. The assay was immunoSEQ multiplex PCR, and TCRdb's table has in-frame clones only and misses some. Altogether fewer than 300,000 clones are present, about 89% being singletons, with the ten largest covering approximately 1.4%. The sequencing input was peripheral blood. The receptor source for this set is a woman aged 40 to 50 who had recovered from COVID-19. Both conserved end residues are part of each CDR3. The D gene is left open where the match is weak. Clone size is not always given. Where it is, it says once, few, many or a class for expanded clones.

size: once; V: TRBV19; J: TRBJ1-1; D: NA; length: 12; CDR3: CASSGVRLEAFF; DNA: TGTGCCAGTAGTGGTGTGCGGCTTGAAGCTTTCTTT
size: once; V: TRBV6-1; J: TRBJ2-1; D: TRBD2; length: 16; CDR3: CASSEATRLAGDEQFF; DNA: TGTGCCAGCAGTGAAGCAACGCGACTAGCGGGGGATGAGCAGTTCTTC
size: few; V: TRBV5-1; J: TRBJ2-1; D: NA; length: 15; CDR3: CASRLTGTPLAEQFF; DNA: TGCGCCAGCAGGCTGACTGGGACACCTCTTGCTGAGCAGTTCTTC
size: NA; V: TRBV19; J: TRBJ1-5; D: TRBD1; length: 17; CDR3: CASSYYRGQPKDQPQHF; DNA: TGTGCCAGTAGCTACTATAGGGGGCAGCCAAAGGATCAGCCCCAGCATTTT
size: NA; V: TRBV5-5; J: TRBJ2-7; D: NA; length: 16; CDR3: CASSPKSGQSSYEQYF; DNA: TGTGCCAGCAGCCCCAAATCCGGACAGTCCTCCTACGAGCAGTACTTC
size: NA; V: TRBV5-1; J: TRBJ1-1; D: NA; length: 15; CDR3: CASSPALTGWAEAFF; DNA: TGCGCCAGCAGCCCGGCTTTAACAGGGTGGGCTGAAGCTTTCTTT
size: few; V: TRBV5-6; J: TRBJ2-1; D: NA; length: 15; CDR3: CASSLRVSGYNEQFF; DNA: TGTGCCAGCAGCCTCAGGGTAAGTGGCTACAATGAGCAGTTCTTC
size: NA; V: TRBV19; J: TRBJ2-5; D: TRBD2; length: 18; CDR3: CASSIGKRGATDKETQYF; DNA: TGTGCCAGTAGTATCGGGAAGCGGGGGGCCACCGATAAAGAGACCCAGTACTTC
size: NA; V: TRBV6-1; J: TRBJ1-2; D: TRBD1; length: 16; CDR3: CASSEAGTGTGFGYTF; DNA: TGTGCCAGCAGTGAAGCGGGGACAGGGACGGGATTTGGCTACACCTTC
size: NA; V: TRBV11-2; J: TRBJ2-3; D: NA; length: 13; CDR3: CASTPKSADTQYF; DNA: TGTGCCAGCACCCCAAAGAGTGCAGATACGCAGTATTTT
size: few; V: TRBV6-5; J: TRBJ1-2; D: NA; length: 15; CDR3: CASSSSGWRNYGYTF; DNA: TGTGCCAGCAGTTCCTCGGGGTGGAGGAACTATGGCTACACCTTC
size: NA; V: TRBV18; J: TRBJ1-1; D: NA; length: 15; CDR3: CASSPLEGAYTEAFF; DNA: TGTGCCAGCTCACCACTCGAGGGTGCTTACACTGAAGCTTTCTTT
size: NA; V: TRBV18; J: TRBJ1-3; D: TRBD1; length: 15; CDR3: CASSEDRWKGNTIYF; DNA: TGTGCCAGCTCAGAGGACAGGTGGAAGGGAAACACCATATATTTT
size: NA; V: TRBV9; J: TRBJ2-3; D: NA; length: 15; CDR3: CASSVAGQGSDTQYF; DNA: TGTGCCAGCAGCGTAGCTGGTCAGGGCTCAGATACGCAGTATTTT
size: NA; V: TRBV9; J: TRBJ2-3; D: TRBD2; length: 16; CDR3: CASSPFPGLVKDTQYF; DNA: TGTGCCAGCAGCCCCTTCCCCGGACTAGTGAAAGATACGCAGTATTTT
size: NA; V: TRBV2; J: TRBJ1-1; D: NA; length: 14; CDR3: CASRDSRGTLGAFF; DNA: TGTGCCAGCAGGGACAGTAGGGGCACTTTAGGGGCTTTCTTT
size: NA; V: TRBV18; J: TRBJ2-5; D: TRBD2; length: 14; CDR3: CASSPGSGGKTQYF; DNA: TGTGCCAGCTCACCAGGTAGCGGGGGAAAGACCCAGTACTTC
size: NA; V: TRBV2; J: TRBJ2-7; D: NA; length: 15; CDR3: CASSEWEALEGEQYF; DNA: TGTGCCAGCAGTGAATGGGAGGCTTTGGAGGGGGAGCAGTACTTC
size: NA; V: TRBV11-3; J: TRBJ1-5; D: NA; length: 17; CDR3: CASSLVVRGYSNQPQHF; DNA: TGTGCCAGCAGCTTAGTGGTCAGGGGTTATAGCAATCAGCCCCAGCATTTT
size: NA; V: TRBV4-1; J: TRBJ2-4; D: TRBD1; length: 14; CDR3: CASSPLDITGGKYF; DNA: TGCGCCAGCAGCCCACTTGACATAACAGGGGGGAAGTACTTC
size: NA; V: TRBV29-1; J: TRBJ1-1; D: NA; length: 14; CDR3: CSVEDRGIGTEAFF; DNA: TGCAGCGTTGAAGATAGAGGGATCGGCACTGAAGCTTTCTTT
size: NA; V: TRBV19; J: TRBJ2-2; D: TRBD1; length: 16; CDR3: CASSIADRGYTGELFF; DNA: TGTGCCAGTAGTATAGCGGACAGGGGATACACCGGGGAGCTGTTTTTT
size: once; V: TRBV5-8; J: TRBJ2-4; D: NA; length: 14; CDR3: CASSPWTGRDIQYF; DNA: TGTGCCAGCAGCCCTTGGACAGGGAGGGACATTCAGTACTTC
size: NA; V: TRBV19; J: TRBJ2-7; D: TRBD1; length: 13; CDR3: CASSSQDRYEQYF; DNA: TGTGCCAGTAGTAGCCAGGACAGGTACGAGCAGTACTTC
size: few; V: TRBV7-2; J: TRBJ1-5; D: NA; length: 15; CDR3: CASSSARTVNQPQHF; DNA: TGTGCCAGCAGCTCAGCCCGGACAGTGAATCAGCCCCAGCATTTT
size: NA; V: TRBV10-1; J: TRBJ1-1; D: TRBD1; length: 18; CDR3: CASSEYSGTGGLNTEAFF; DNA: TGCGCCAGCAGTGAGTACTCCGGGACAGGGGGTCTGAACACTGAAGCTTTCTTT
size: once; V: TRBV5-1; J: TRBJ2-2; D: NA; length: 14; CDR3: CASSLGQNTGELFF; DNA: TGCGCCAGCAGCTTGGGACAGAACACCGGGGAGCTGTTTTTT
size: NA; V: TRBV2; J: TRBJ1-1; D: NA; length: 14; CDR3: CASSPQGSRVGAFF; DNA: TGTGCCAGCAGTCCCCAGGGGAGCAGGGTGGGTGCTTTCTTT
size: NA; V: TRBV12-5; J: TRBJ1-2; D: NA; length: 15; CDR3: CASGGGASYNYGYTF; DNA: TGTGCTAGTGGGGGGGGAGCCAGTTATAACTATGGCTACACCTTC
size: NA; V: TRBV6-5; J: TRBJ2-7; D: NA; length: 13; CDR3: CASSLQVNHEQYF; DNA: TGTGCCAGCAGTTTACAGGTAAACCACGAGCAGTACTTC
size: NA; V: TRBV11-2; J: TRBJ2-7; D: TRBD1; length: 14; CDR3: CASRYGQGGYEQYF; DNA: TGTGCCAGCAGATACGGACAGGGAGGCTACGAGCAGTACTTC
size: few; V: TRBV19; J: TRBJ2-7; D: NA; length: 12; CDR3: CASRQGVYEQYF; DNA: TGTGCCAGTAGACAGGGAGTTTACGAGCAGTACTTC
size: NA; V: TRBV5-1; J: TRBJ2-7; D: NA; length: 12; CDR3: CASSFRGYEQYF; DNA: TGCGCCAGCAGCTTTAGGGGGTACGAGCAGTACTTC
size: NA; V: TRBV7-9; J: TRBJ2-3; D: TRBD2; length: 15; CDR3: CASSQGLGGTDTQYF; DNA: TGTGCCAGCAGCCAAGGACTAGGCGGCACAGATACGCAGTATTTT
size: NA; V: TRBV30; J: TRBJ1-2; D: NA; length: 13; CDR3: CAWTLGAGYGYTF; DNA: TGTGCCTGGACCCTGGGGGCCGGCTATGGCTACACCTTC
size: once; V: TRBV21-1; J: TRBJ2-5; D: NA; length: 16; CDR3: CASRPKQRGAKETQYF; DNA: TGTGCCAGCAGACCCAAACAACGGGGGGCCAAAGAGACCCAGTACTTC
size: NA; V: TRBV2; J: TRBJ2-5; D: TRBD2; length: 15; CDR3: CARSGTSGVGETQYF; DNA: TGTGCCAGATCCGGGACTAGCGGGGTGGGGGAGACCCAGTACTTC
size: NA; V: TRBV30; J: TRBJ1-4; D: TRBD1; length: 14; CDR3: CAWSVRGANEKLFF; DNA: TGTGCCTGGAGTGTCAGGGGGGCTAATGAAAAACTGTTTTTT
size: NA; V: TRBV5-1; J: TRBJ1-1; D: NA; length: 16; CDR3: CASSLVGYPGNTEAFF; DNA: TGCGCCAGCAGCTTGGTCGGATACCCGGGGAACACTGAAGCTTTCTTT
size: NA; V: TRBV7-3; J: TRBJ2-1; D: TRBD2; length: 15; CDR3: CASSPGLAGAHEQFF; DNA: TGTGCCAGCAGCCCTGGACTAGCGGGGGCTCATGAGCAGTTCTTC
size: NA; V: TRBV10-2; J: TRBJ1-1; D: TRBD1; length: 13; CDR3: CASSGTANTEAFF; DNA: TGCGCCAGCAGCGGGACAGCGAACACTGAAGCTTTCTTT
size: NA; V: TRBV19; J: TRBJ1-1; D: TRBD1; length: 17; CDR3: CASSKDGRGLGNTEAFF; DNA: TGTGCCAGTAGCAAAGACGGCAGGGGGCTTGGGAACACTGAAGCTTTCTTT
size: NA; V: TRBV7-3; J: TRBJ2-1; D: TRBD2; length: 16; CDR3: CASSSSLAGSYNEQFF; DNA: TGTGCCAGCAGCTCGTCCCTAGCGGGGTCCTACAATGAGCAGTTCTTC
size: few; V: TRBV2; J: TRBJ2-3; D: NA; length: 14; CDR3: CASREERWGDTQYF; DNA: TGTGCCAGCAGGGAGGAGCGGTGGGGAGATACGCAGTATTTT
size: NA; V: TRBV5-1; J: TRBJ1-1; D: NA; length: 14; CDR3: CASSLGWGLTEAFF; DNA: TGCGCCAGCAGCTTGGGGTGGGGGCTCACTGAAGCTTTCTTT
size: NA; V: TRBV4-1; J: TRBJ2-1; D: TRBD2; length: 15; CDR3: CASSPSGGTYNEQFF; DNA: TGCGCCAGCAGCCCGAGCGGGGGGACGTACAATGAGCAGTTCTTC
size: NA; V: TRBV6-5; J: TRBJ1-6; D: NA; length: 14; CDR3: CATLRGYLGSPLHF; DNA: TGTGCCACCCTCAGGGGTTACTTGGGTTCACCCCTCCACTTT
size: NA; V: TRBV18; J: TRBJ2-3; D: NA; length: 17; CDR3: CASSPFVAQANTDTQYF; DNA: TGTGCCAGCTCACCGTTTGTGGCACAGGCAAACACAGATACGCAGTATTTT
size: NA; V: TRBV5-4; J: TRBJ1-2; D: NA; length: 14; CDR3: CASSLFAGVYGYTF; DNA: TGTGCCAGCAGCTTATTCGCAGGGGTCTATGGCTACACCTTC
size: NA; V: TRBV11-2; J: TRBJ2-5; D: NA; length: 15; CDR3: CASSLVAGTQETQYF; DNA: TGTGCCAGCAGCTTAGTTGCGGGGACGCAAGAGACCCAGTACTTC
size: NA; V: TRBV7-2; J: TRBJ2-1; D: TRBD2; length: 15; CDR3: CASSLLAGGHNEQFF; DNA: TGTGCCAGCAGCTTACTAGCGGGAGGGCACAATGAGCAGTTCTTC
size: NA; V: TRBV6-5; J: TRBJ2-2; D: NA; length: 13; CDR3: CASRKGGTGELFF; DNA: TGTGCCAGCAGAAAAGGGGGAACCGGGGAGCTGTTTTTT
size: NA; V: TRBV3-1/TRBV3-2; J: TRBJ2-5; D: TRBD1; length: 14; CDR3: CASSPTDREETQYF; DNA: TGTGCCAGCAGCCCCACCGACAGGGAAGAGACCCAGTACTTC
size: once; V: TRBV5-1; J: TRBJ2-3; D: TRBD2; length: 15; CDR3: CASSYSSGRGDTQYF; DNA: TGCGCCAGCAGCTATTCTAGCGGGCGAGGAGATACGCAGTATTTT
size: many; V: TRBV7-2; J: TRBJ1-2; D: NA; length: 12; CDR3: CASSLVNGGYTF; DNA: TGTGCCAGCAGCTTAGTCAACGGTGGCTACACCTTC
size: NA; V: TRBV6-4; J: TRBJ1-6; D: NA; length: 14; CDR3: CAYRGSRRGSPLHF; DNA: TGTGCCTACCGCGGGAGCAGACGAGGTTCACCCCTCCACTTT
size: NA; V: TRBV9; J: TRBJ1-1; D: NA; length: 13; CDR3: CASSVDSNTEAFF; DNA: TGTGCCAGCAGCGTAGACAGCAACACTGAAGCTTTCTTT